These T cell receptor beta chains were read from a single sample in a study of blood T cell repertoires in COVID-19. Only in-frame clones appear in the TCRdb table, and some are missing; sequencing was by immunoSEQ multiplex PCR. This sample carries roughly 200,000 clones, approximately 81% of them seen once, and the ten largest clones take around a sixth. Sequences were obtained from PBMCs or T cells enriched from blood (not recorded which). The receptors stem from a man aged 35-49 years who had recovered from COVID-19. Both conserved end residues are part of each CDR3. The order of the fields is CDR3 length, J gene, D gene, clone size, V gene, CDR3 DNA, CDR3 protein. A D gene is named only where the DNA matches it firmly. Clone size appears in some rows only: once, few, many, or a class for an expanded clone.

12	TRBJ2-1	.	.	TRBV7-9	TGTGCCAGCAGCTTCTCAGTTGATGAGCAGTTCTTC	CASSFSVDEQFF
16	TRBJ2-7	TRBD1	.	TRBV3-1/TRBV3-2	TGTGCCAGCAGCCAAGGGGAGACAGGGGGCTTGAACGAGCAGTACTTC	CASSQGETGGLNEQYF
13	TRBJ1-1	TRBD1	.	TRBV6-5	TGTGCCAGTCTGACAGGGCCAAACACTGAAGCTTTCTTT	CASLTGPNTEAFF
15	TRBJ2-5	TRBD1	.	TRBV5-1	TGCGCCAGCAGCTTAGTGACAGGGGTACAAGAGACCCAGTACTTC	CASSLVTGVQETQYF
18	TRBJ2-7	.	.	TRBV30	TGTGCCTGGAAAACTGTTAGCGGCATTAGGGGTTCGGGCTACGAGCAGTACTTC	CAWKTVSGIRGSGYEQYF
15	TRBJ2-1	TRBD2	.	TRBV28	TGTGCCAGCAGTTTAGGCGGGAGCCTTGGCAATGAGCAGTTCTTC	CASSLGGSLGNEQFF
16	TRBJ2-3	TRBD2	.	TRBV7-2	TGTGCCAGCAGCTTACGTGGAGCGGGACTCCGAGATACGCAGTATTTT	CASSLRGAGLRDTQYF
14	TRBJ1-5	.	.	TRBV30	TGTGCCTGGAGTGTACCGGGAGGGAATCAGCCCCAGCATTTT	CAWSVPGGNQPQHF
13	TRBJ1-5	.	.	TRBV5-8	TGTGCCAGCAGCTTGTGGCCCTATCAGCCCCAGCATTTT	CASSLWPYQPQHF
14	TRBJ1-2	.	.	TRBV10-2	TGCGCCAGCAGTGAGTCGGCAGGGCGGTCTTCCCACACCTTC	CASSESAGRSSHTF
14	TRBJ1-6	TRBD1	.	TRBV28	TGTGCCAGCAGTCCGTGGACAGGGAATTCACCCCTCCACTTT	CASSPWTGNSPLHF
16	TRBJ2-1	TRBD1	.	TRBV7-9	TGTGCCAGCAGCTTAGGCCGAGACAGGGTTTGGTATGAGCAGTTCTTC	CASSLGRDRVWYEQFF
12	TRBJ2-2	.	few	TRBV29-1	TGCAGCGACAGACTAGTCCCCGGGGAGCTGTTTTTT	CSDRLVPGELFF
12	TRBJ1-2	.	.	TRBV29-1	TGCAGCGTTGATGAGGGCTCCTATGGCTACACCTTC	CSVDEGSYGYTF
13	TRBJ2-2	TRBD1	once	TRBV24-1	TGTGCCACCAGTGTCCAGGGGGCCGGGGAGCTGTTTTTT	CATSVQGAGELFF
17	TRBJ2-7	TRBD2	.	TRBV5-1	TGCGCCAGCAGGCAGACGTTCTATAGCGGGGGACTTTACGAGCAGTACTTC	CASRQTFYSGGLYEQYF
14	TRBJ2-2	TRBD2	many	TRBV6-4	TGTGCCAGCAGTGACAAAGCGGGAGCCGGGGAGCTGTTTTTT	CASSDKAGAGELFF
15	TRBJ2-3	.	.	TRBV7-2	TGTGCCAGCAGCTTAGGGAGGTGGGAGACAGATACGCAGTATTTT	CASSLGRWETDTQYF
15	TRBJ2-7	TRBD2	.	TRBV6-4	TGTGCCAGCAGTGAGAAAGCGGGGTCGGTTTACGAGCAGTACTTC	CASSEKAGSVYEQYF
18	TRBJ2-3	TRBD2	.	TRBV2	TGTGCCAGCAGTGAAGCGGGTAGGGGACTAGCCCTCACAGATACGCAGTATTTT	CASSEAGRGLALTDTQYF
13	TRBJ2-5	.	.	TRBV27	TGTGCCAGCAGTTTCGGACACCTTTTTCCCCAGTACTTC	CASSFGHLFPQYF
16	TRBJ1-1	.	.	TRBV30	TGTGCCTGGAGTGCCTCTTCCGTTAGCCCGAACACTGAAGCTTTCTTT	CAWSASSVSPNTEAFF
13	TRBJ1-1	.	.	TRBV7-2	TGTGCCAGCAGCAAGTGGGCCTACACTGAAGCTTTCTTT	CASSKWAYTEAFF
15	TRBJ2-1	.	.	TRBV2	TGTGCCAGCAGTGAGCTAGCGTCGGGCGGTCATGAGCAGTTCTTC	CASSELASGGHEQFF
15	TRBJ1-2	.	.	TRBV5-4	TGTGCCAGCAGCTTGGTGGCAGAGGGTGCCGATGGCTACACCTTC	CASSLVAEGADGYTF
15	TRBJ1-1	.	.	TRBV6-5	TGTGCCAGCAGTTTATACGGTCCGATGAACACTGAAGCTTTCTTT	CASSLYGPMNTEAFF
14	TRBJ1-1	TRBD1	.	TRBV9	TGTGCCAGCAGCTCCCGACGACAGGGGGATGGAGCTTTCTTT	CASSSRRQGDGAFF